This T cell receptor (beta chain) was sequenced in a study of blood T cells in healthy people across ages. With regard to this clonotype: What it binds is unknown.

CDR1 is SGHAT and CDR2 is FQNNGV in the germline V gene. The length of the CDR3 is 14 residues. The V end lost 0 bases, the J end lost 5 bases, and 7 bases lay between the germline ends. Alongside a J-beta primer mix, a sample-barcoded 5' primer served in a second PCR lasting about 7 to 12 cycles. The yield of each sample was at least 3 million CDR3-containing paired-end reads. TCRdb re-called the 5' RACE reads with MiXCR, one entry per CDR3 protein. The table lists under 950,000 distinct CDR3 sequences, approximately 22% of them singletons. Points from the study as a whole: Donor CMV status was unknown, possibly confounding expanded clonotype changes. The study found more naive CD4+ cells and higher diversity in long-lived than aged donors.

The V call is TRBV11-2, the J call TRBJ2-2; D gene ambiguous. Sequenced sample: blood. This receptor was taken from a man in his 70s in good health. CDR3 sequence reads: CASSLDLITGELFF. CDR3 sequence (DNA): TGTGCCAGCAGCTTAGATCTGATTACCGGGGAGCTGTTTTTT.